The TCR beta chain described here comes from a study of blood T cells in healthy people across ages. In this sample, this clonotype turned up a few times. From germline, CDR1 is SGHRS and CDR2 YFSETQ. Trimming at V came to 4 bases and at J to 0 bases, leaving 7 bases not matched to a gene. This CDR3 is built from 16 residues. Together with a sample-barcoded 5' primer, a J-beta primer mix was included in a second PCR lasting about 6 to 11 cycles. TCRdb recomputed calls from the 5' RACE reads with MiXCR, one row per CDR3 protein. The table lists 890,000 or so distinct CDR3 sequences, under 80% of them singletons.

The clonotype was recovered from a man younger than 45 in good health. What was sequenced was blood. V is TRBV5-1 and J is TRBJ2-1; TRBD2 matches at 7 bases. The CDR3 region has the DNA TGCGCCAGCAGCCCGGGGGGACTGAGCTCCTACAATGAGCAGTTCTTC. Amino acid sequence: CASSPGGLSSYNEQFF.